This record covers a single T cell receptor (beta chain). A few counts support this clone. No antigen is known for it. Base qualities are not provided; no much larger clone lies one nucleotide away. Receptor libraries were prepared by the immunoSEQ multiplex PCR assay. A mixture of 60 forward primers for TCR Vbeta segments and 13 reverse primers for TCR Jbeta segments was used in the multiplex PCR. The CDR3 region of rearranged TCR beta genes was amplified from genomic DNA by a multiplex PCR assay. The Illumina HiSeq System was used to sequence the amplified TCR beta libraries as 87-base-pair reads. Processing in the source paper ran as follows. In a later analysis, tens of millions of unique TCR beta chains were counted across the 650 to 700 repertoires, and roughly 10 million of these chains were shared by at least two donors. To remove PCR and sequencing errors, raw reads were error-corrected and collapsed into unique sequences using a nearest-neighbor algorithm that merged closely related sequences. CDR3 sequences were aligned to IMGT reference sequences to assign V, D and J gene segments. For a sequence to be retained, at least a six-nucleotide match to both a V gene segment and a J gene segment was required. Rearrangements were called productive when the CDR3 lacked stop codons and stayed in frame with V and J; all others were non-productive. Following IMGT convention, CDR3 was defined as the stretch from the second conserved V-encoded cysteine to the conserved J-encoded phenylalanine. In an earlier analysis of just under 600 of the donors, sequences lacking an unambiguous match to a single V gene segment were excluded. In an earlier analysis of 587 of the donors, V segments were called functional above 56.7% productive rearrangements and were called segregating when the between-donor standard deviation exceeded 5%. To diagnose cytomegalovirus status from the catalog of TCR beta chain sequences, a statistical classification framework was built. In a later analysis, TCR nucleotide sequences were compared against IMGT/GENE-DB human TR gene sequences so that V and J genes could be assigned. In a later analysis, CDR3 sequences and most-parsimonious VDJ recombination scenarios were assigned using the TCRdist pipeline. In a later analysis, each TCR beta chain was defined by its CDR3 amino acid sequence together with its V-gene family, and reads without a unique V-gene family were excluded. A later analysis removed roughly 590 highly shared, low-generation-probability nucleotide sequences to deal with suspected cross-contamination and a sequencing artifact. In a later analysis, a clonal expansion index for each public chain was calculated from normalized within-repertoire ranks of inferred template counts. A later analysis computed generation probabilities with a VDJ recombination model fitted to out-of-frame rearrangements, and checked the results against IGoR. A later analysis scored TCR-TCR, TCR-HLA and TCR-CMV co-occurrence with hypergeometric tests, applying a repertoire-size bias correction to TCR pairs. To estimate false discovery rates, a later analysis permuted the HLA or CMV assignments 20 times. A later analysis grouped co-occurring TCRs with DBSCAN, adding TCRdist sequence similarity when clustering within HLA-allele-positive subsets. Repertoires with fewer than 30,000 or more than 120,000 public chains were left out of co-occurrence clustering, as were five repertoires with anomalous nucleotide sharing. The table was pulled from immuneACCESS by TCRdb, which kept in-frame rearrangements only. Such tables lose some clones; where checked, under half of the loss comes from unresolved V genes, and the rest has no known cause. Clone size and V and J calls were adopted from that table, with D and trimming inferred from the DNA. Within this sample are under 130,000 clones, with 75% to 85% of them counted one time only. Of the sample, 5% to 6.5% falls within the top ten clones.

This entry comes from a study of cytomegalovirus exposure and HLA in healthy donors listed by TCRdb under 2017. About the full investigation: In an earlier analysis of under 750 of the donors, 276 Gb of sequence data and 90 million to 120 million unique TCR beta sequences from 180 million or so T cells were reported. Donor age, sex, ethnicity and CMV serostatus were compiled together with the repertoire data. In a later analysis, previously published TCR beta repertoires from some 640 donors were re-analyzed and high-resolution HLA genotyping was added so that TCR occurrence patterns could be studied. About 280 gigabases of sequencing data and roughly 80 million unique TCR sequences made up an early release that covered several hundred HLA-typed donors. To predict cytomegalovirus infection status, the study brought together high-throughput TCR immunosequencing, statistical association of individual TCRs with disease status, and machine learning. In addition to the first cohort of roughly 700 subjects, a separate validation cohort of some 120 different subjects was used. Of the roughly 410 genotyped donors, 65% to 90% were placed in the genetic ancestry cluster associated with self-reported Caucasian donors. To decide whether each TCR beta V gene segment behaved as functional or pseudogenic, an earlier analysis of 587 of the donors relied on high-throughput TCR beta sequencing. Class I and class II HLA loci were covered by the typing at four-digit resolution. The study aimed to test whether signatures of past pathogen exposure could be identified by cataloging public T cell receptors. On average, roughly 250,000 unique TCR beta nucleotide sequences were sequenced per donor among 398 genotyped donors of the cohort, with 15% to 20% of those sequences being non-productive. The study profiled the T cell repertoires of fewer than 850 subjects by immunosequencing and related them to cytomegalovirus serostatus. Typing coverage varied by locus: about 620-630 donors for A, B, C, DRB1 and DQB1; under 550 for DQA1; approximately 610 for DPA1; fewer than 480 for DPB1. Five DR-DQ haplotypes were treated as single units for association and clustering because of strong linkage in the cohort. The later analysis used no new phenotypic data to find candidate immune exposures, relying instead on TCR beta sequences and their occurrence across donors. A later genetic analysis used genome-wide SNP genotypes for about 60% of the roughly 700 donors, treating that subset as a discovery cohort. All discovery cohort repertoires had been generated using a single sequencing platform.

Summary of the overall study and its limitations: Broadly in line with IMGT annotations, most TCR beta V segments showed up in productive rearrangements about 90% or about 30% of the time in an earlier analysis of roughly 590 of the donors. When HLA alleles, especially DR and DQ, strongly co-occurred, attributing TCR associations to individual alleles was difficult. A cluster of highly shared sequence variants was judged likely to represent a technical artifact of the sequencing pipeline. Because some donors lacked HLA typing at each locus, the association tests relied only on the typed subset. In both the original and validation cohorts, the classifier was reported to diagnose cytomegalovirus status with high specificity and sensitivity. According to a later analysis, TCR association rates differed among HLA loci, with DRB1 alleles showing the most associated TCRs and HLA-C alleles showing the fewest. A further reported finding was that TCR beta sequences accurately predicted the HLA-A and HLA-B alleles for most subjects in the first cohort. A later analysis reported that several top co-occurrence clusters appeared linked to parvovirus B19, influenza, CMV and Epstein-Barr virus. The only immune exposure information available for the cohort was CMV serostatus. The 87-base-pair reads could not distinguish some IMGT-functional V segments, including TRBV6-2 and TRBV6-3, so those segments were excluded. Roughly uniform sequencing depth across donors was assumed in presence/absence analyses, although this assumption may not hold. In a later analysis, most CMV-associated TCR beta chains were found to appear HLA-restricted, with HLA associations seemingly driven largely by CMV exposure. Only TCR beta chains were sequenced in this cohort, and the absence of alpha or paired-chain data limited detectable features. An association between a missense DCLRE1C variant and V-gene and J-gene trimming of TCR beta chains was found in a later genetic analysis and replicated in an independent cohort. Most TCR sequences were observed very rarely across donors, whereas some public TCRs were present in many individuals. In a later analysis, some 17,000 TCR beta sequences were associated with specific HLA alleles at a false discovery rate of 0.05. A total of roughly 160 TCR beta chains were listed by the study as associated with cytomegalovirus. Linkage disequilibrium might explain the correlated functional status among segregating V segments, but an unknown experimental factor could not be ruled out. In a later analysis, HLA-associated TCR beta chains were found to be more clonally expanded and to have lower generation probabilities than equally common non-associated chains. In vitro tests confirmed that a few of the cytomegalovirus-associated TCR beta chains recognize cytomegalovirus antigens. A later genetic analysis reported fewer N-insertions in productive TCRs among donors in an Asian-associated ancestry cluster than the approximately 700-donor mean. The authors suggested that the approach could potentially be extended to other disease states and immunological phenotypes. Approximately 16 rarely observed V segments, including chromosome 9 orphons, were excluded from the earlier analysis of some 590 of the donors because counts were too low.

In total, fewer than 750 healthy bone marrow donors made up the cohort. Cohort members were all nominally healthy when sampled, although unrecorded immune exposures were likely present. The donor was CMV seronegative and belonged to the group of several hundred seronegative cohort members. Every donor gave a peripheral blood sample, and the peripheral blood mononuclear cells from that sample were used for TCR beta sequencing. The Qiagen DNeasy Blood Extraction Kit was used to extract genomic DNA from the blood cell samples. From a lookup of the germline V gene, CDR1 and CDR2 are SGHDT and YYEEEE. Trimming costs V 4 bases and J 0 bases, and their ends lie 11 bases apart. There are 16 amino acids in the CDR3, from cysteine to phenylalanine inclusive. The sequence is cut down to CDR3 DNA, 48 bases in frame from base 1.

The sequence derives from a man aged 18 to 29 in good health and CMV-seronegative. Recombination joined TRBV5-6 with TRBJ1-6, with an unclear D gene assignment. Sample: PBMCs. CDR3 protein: CASSDGLSSYNSPLHF. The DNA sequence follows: TGTGCCAGCAGCGACGGACTGAGCTCCTATAATTCACCCCTCCACTTT.